The 25 T cell receptor beta chains presented below share a single source sample, sequenced in a study of T cells after posttransplantation cyclophosphamide. Treatment was busulfan-fludarabine conditioning, a marrow graft, and cyclophosphamide on days +3 and +4. The assay was immunoSEQ multiplex PCR, and TCRdb's table has in-frame clones only and misses some. In total the sample includes about 15,000 clones, none of them seen once. The source material was PBMCs, sampled around 1,100 days after allogeneic stem cell transplant with posttransplant cyclophosphamide. Receptors originate from a female patient between 40 and 50 years old who received an allogeneic stem cell transplant from a related donor, was CMV-positive, and had no GVHD. Some T cells may be graft donor cells.

The V call is TRBV6-5, the J call TRBJ1-1; 8 bases fit TRBD1. CDR1 is MNHEY, CDR2 SVGAGI, per germline. Trimming removed 0 bases from V and 5 bases from J; junction bases left unmatched: 5. This CDR3 spans 15 amino acids. CDR3 sequence reads: CASSYSDRGWTEAFF. CDR3 DNA sequence: TGTGCCAGCAGTTACTCAGACAGGGGATGGACTGAAGCTTTCTTT.

This rearrangement joins TRBV6-5 to TRBJ2-7; a weak D match, TRBD1 (5 bases). The germline gives CDR1 MNHEY, CDR2 SVGAGI. This CDR3 comprises 13 residues. Trimming removed 7 bases from V and 2 bases from J, with 12 bases in between. The chain's CDR3 is CASNERQTYEQYF. The CDR3 DNA sequence: TGTGCCAGCAACGAGCGACAGACCTACGAGCAGTACTTC.

This clone appeared many times. The chain has TRBV6-1 and TRBJ1-1; 8 bases match TRBD1. J gave up 0 bases and V 4 bases, and 10 bases lay outside the gene matches. There are 17 residues in the CDR3. Germline CDR1 is MNHNS and CDR2 is SASEGT. This CDR3 reads CASSAPRQGNMNTEAFF. CDR3 DNA sequence: TGTGCCAGCAGTGCCCCGAGACAGGGGAACATGAACACTGAAGCTTTCTTT.

This clone was detected many times. This sequence joins TRBV4-1 and TRBJ2-1, with a possible D match to TRBD2 (6 bases). The CDR3 contains 13 residues. Germline CDR1 reads MGHRA; CDR2 reads YSYEKL. The V and J ends lost 3 bases and 9 bases respectively, with 12 bases between them. In DNA, the CDR3 is TGCGCCAGCAGCCAGGATATGGGGGGTGAGCAGTTCTTC. It translates to CASSQDMGGEQFF.

Ten or more counts support this clone. The chain has TRBV6-5 and TRBJ2-5; weak D call: TRBD2 (6 bases). CDR1 and CDR2 (germline): MNHEY, SVGAGI. The CDR3 spans 14 residues. V lost 2 bases to trimming and J lost 4 bases, with 11 bases between them. The CDR3 DNA is TGTGCCAGCAGTTACGTTGTGGGGGGAGAGACCCAGTACTTC. Its translation is CASSYVVGGETQYF.

In this sample, this clone turned up many times. V usage is TRBV5-6 and J usage is TRBJ1-2; D ambiguous. Per the germline V gene, CDR1 is SGHDT and CDR2 is YYEEEE. CDR3 length: 13 amino acids. Trimming left V 7 bases short and J 2 bases short, with 12 bases between. The CDR3: CASGYRSNYGYTF. CDR3 nucleotide sequence: TGTGCCAGCGGCTATAGGAGCAACTATGGCTACACCTTC.

This clone was detected ten times or more. V usage is TRBV7-9 and J usage is TRBJ2-5, with 7 bases fitting TRBD2. Per germline, CDR1 SEHNR and CDR2 FQNEAQ (reference sequence). Germline trimming cut 2 bases from V and 4 bases from J; bases unmatched to any gene: 7. The CDR3 has 15 residues. CDR3 in DNA: TGTGCCAGCAGCTTAAATGCGGGGGTCGGAGAGACCCAGTACTTC. Translating gives CASSLNAGVGETQYF.

Worth noting for this clone: Other nucleotide sequences from this sample produce the same CDR3. The chain has TRBV9 and TRBJ2-7; D is uncertain. Trimming took 9 bases from V and 4 from J, leaving 23 bases between them. CDR3 length equals 15 residues. The germline V gene has CDR1 SGDLS and CDR2 YYNGEE. The CDR3 sequence: CAISFKQKTAYEQYF. The CDR3 coding sequence is TGTGCCATTAGTTTCAAACAGAAGACGGCATACGAGCAGTACTTC.

This clone appeared a few times. Other DNA sequences in this specimen translate into the identical CDR3. The chain has TRBV9 and TRBJ2-7; D call uncertain. Trimming took off 8 bases at V and 2 bases at J, with 20 bases between the two ends. This CDR3 has 15 residues. CDR1 is SGDLS, CDR2 YYNGEE, per germline. The chain's CDR3 is CASFFKQKTAYEQYF. As DNA, the CDR3 is TGTGCCAGTTTTTTCAAACAGAAGACGGCCTACGAGCAGTACTTC.

Many counts were recorded for this clone. This sequence joins TRBV18 and TRBJ1-3; 9 bases align to TRBD1. This CDR3 region has 19 residues. Germline lookup yields CDR1 KGHSH and CDR2 LQKENI. The ends lost 3 bases at V and 0 bases at J; junction bases unmatched: 12. The CDR3 DNA reads TGTGCCAGCTCACCCCTCAGAGGGACAGGGATACCCTCTGGAAACACCATATATTTT. As protein: CASSPLRGTGIPSGNTIYF.

Comments on this clone: A far larger clone is one nucleotide away, so this likely arose from a read error. The chain recombines TRBV5-1 with TRBJ1-2; TRBD1 matches 10 bases. Germline CDR1 is SGHRS and CDR2 is YFSETQ. This CDR3 comprises 15 residues. The CDR3 spells CASRLGDDRGQGYTF. CDR3 nucleotide sequence: TGCGCCAGCCGCTTGGGGGACGACAGGGGGCAAGGCTACACCTTC.

This clone was counted ten times or more. The chain employs TRBV19 and TRBJ1-5, with D perhaps matching TRBD1 (5 bases). From germline, CDR1 is LNHDA and CDR2 SQIVND (reference sequence). Trimming removed 3 bases from V and 4 bases from J, with 16 bases in between. The CDR3 contains 16 residues. Here the CDR3 DNA reads TGTGCCAGTAGTATCCCCCAGCAGGGAGGTAATCAGCCCCAGCATTTT. Amino acids: CASSIPQQGGNQPQHF.

This clone was picked up a small number of times. The rearrangement uses TRBV6-5 and TRBJ1-2; D not resolved. This CDR3 contains 11 residues. Trimming took off 4 bases at V and 8 bases at J, with 8 bases between the two ends. The V gene's germline CDR1 is MNHEY and CDR2 SVGAGI. The CDR3 DNA is TGTGCCAGCAGTTGGGAGGGAGGCTACACCTTC. It codes for CASSWEGGYTF.

There are many counts of this clone. The chain has TRBV2 and TRBJ2-7; no definite D call. Germline V CDR1 and CDR2: SNHLY, FYNNEI. The germline V and J ends were trimmed by 10 bases and 5 bases, with 21 bases remaining between them. The CDR3 has 14 amino acids. CDR3 protein: CAIRAERPWDEQYF. In DNA, the CDR3 is TGTGCCATCCGCGCGGAGCGCCCCTGGGACGAGCAGTACTTC.

At least ten counts were recorded for this clone. The CDR3 spells CASSPTDRNEQYF. In nucleotides, the CDR3 is TGTGCCAGCAGCCCGACGGACAGGAACGAGCAGTACTTC. The genes are TRBV7-6 and TRBJ2-7; TRBD1 matches at 7 bases. Germline CDR1 and CDR2: SGHVS and FNYEAQ. The CDR3 has 13 amino acids. The J segment lost 5 bases and the V segment lost 5 bases, leaving 6 bases of the junction unmatched.

This clone was counted between two and nine times. The chain uses TRBV9 and TRBJ2-3; TRBD2 might be the D (7 bases). Germline V gene sequence: CDR1 SGDLS, CDR2 YYNGEE. This CDR3 region has 12 residues. Trimming took 3 bases from V and 6 from J, leaving 8 bases between them. CDR3 DNA sequence: TGTGCCAGCAGCGAGGGGGGGGATACGCAGTATTTT. It codes for CASSEGGDTQYF.

This clone was observed many times. The rearrangement uses TRBV18 and TRBJ1-4, with 8 nucleotides matching TRBD1. The CDR3 spans 14 residues. The trim removed 6 bases at V and 5 bases at J, leaving 5 bases unmatched. The germline V gene has CDR1 KGHSH and CDR2 LQKENI. CDR3 region: CASSQDRGNEKLFF. CDR3 sequence (DNA): TGTGCCAGCTCGCAAGACAGGGGAAATGAAAAACTGTTTTTT.

Many counts were recorded for this clone. The chain carries TRBV2 and TRBJ2-1, with TRBD1 matching 7 bases. V dropped 7 bases and J dropped 10; count of bases not matched to a gene: 10. The CDR3 covers 13 residues. Germline V lookup: CDR1 SNHLY, CDR2 FYNNEI. The CDR3 DNA follows: TGTGCCAGCAATCTGCGACAGGGCGGCGAGCAGTTCTTC. Its protein product is CASNLRQGGEQFF.

This clone has a count of ten or more. This chain links TRBV10-3 with TRBJ2-7; 9 bases map to TRBD1. The CDR3 extends over 16 amino acids. J was trimmed by 0 bases and V by 2 bases; bases with no gene match: 5. CDR1 ENHRY and CDR2 SYGVKD come from the germline V gene. The CDR3 DNA follows: TGTGCCATCAGTGAGGACGGGACAGGGAGCTCCTACGAGCAGTACTTC. Amino acids: CAISEDGTGSSYEQYF.

In this sample, this clone turned up many times. The CDR3 protein is CASSWTSGGTYEQYF. The CDR3 nucleotides are TGTGCCAGCAGCTGGACTAGCGGGGGAACCTACGAGCAGTACTTC. The chain carries TRBV11-2 and TRBJ2-7; 13 bases are shared with TRBD2. Germline V CDR1 and CDR2: SGHAT, FQNNGV. J gave up 2 bases and V 4 bases, and 2 bases lay outside the gene matches. CDR3 size: 15 residues.

Many counts were recorded for this clone. The gene calls are TRBV6-4 and TRBJ2-7; 8 bases fit TRBD2. From germline, CDR1 is MRHNA and CDR2 SNTAGT. This CDR3 has 15 residues. Trimming removed 4 bases from V and 0 bases from J; junction bases left unmatched: 5. As DNA, the CDR3 is TGTGCCAGCAGTGTTCAGCGGGGGTCCTCCTACGAGCAGTACTTC. Translation gives CASSVQRGSSYEQYF.

This clone appeared many times. The genes are TRBV18 and TRBJ1-5; D is uncertain. Trimming cost V 3 bases and J 0 bases, with 3 bases left between them. Germline CDR1 and CDR2: KGHSH and LQKENI. The CDR3 is made up of 13 amino acids. The CDR3 region has the DNA TGTGCCAGCTCACCTTATAGCAATCAGCCCCAGCATTTT. Protein: CASSPYSNQPQHF.

This clone was seen ten or more times. This rearrangement joins TRBV6-5 to TRBJ2-7, with 7 positions matching TRBD1. The CDR3 sequence is 13 residues long. V was pared by 3 bases and J by 5 bases, with 4 bases of the junction left unmatched. Germline V CDR1 and CDR2: MNHEY, SVGAGI. The CDR3 region is CASSYIQGNEQYF. CDR3 nucleotide sequence: TGTGCCAGCAGTTATATACAGGGGAACGAGCAGTACTTC.

This clone was seen ten or more times. This rearrangement joins TRBV19 to TRBJ2-3; 7 bases agree with TRBD2. The trim removed 3 bases at V and 4 bases at J, leaving 7 bases unmatched. The CDR3 runs to 15 residues. Germline CDR1 reads LNHDA; CDR2 reads SQIVND (reference sequence). The CDR3 here is CASSMGGVGADTQYF. The CDR3 coding sequence is TGTGCCAGTAGTATGGGGGGGGTTGGCGCAGATACGCAGTATTTT.

CDR3 residues: CASRSGELFF. CDR3 coding DNA: TGTGCCAGCAGGTCGGGGGAGCTGTTTTTT. The chain carries TRBV28 and TRBJ2-2; D gene uncertain. Germline V gene data show CDR1 as MDHEN and CDR2 as SYDVKM. The CDR3 sequence is 10 residues long. With 6 bases removed from V and 8 bases from J, the gap between germline ends came to 4 bases.